Presented here are 27 T cell receptor beta chains from one specimen sequenced in a study of graft-versus-host responses after intestinal transplantation (dated by TCRdb to the early 2020s). In light of the paper, this sample's time point label describes: cells obtained before transplantation from donor or recipient. Antigens of these TCRs are unknown. The receptor library was made with the immunoSEQ multiplex PCR assay. The table comes from immuneACCESS by way of TCRdb, which keeps in-frame sequences with V and J called. Part of the clones is missing from these tables; in studies checked, under half for an unresolved V gene and the rest for unknown reasons. The sample table contains 96,000 or so clones; only one count was recorded for 80% to 95% of them. The ten largest clones capture over 0.15% of the sample. The input for sequencing was unstimulated CD4+ T cells sorted from spleen or lymph node cells, taken before intestinal transplant. These receptors all come from a human donor who received an intestinal transplant.

This sequence joins TRBV6-5 and TRBJ2-1; perhaps TRBD1 as D (6 bases). Trimming shortened V by 11 bases and J by 3 bases, and 11 bases separated the two germline ends. There are 12 residues in the CDR3. Per the germline V gene, CDR1 is MNHEY and CDR2 is SVGAGI. The CDR3 reads CAQGHFYNEQFF. The CDR3 DNA sequence: TGTGCCCAGGGACACTTCTACAATGAGCAGTTCTTC.

Only a few counts were recorded for this clone. V gene TRBV6-1 combines with J gene TRBJ1-4; TRBD1 might be the D (5 bases). Trimming removed 8 bases from V and 4 bases from J, with 17 bases in between. The CDR3 runs to 15 residues. CDR1 and CDR2 from the germline V gene are MNHNS and SASEGT. Written as DNA, the CDR3 is TGTGCCAGCCAAGCACCTCCCGGGGGTAATGAAAAACTGTTTTTT. This codes for CASQAPPGGNEKLFF.

The genes are TRBV18 and TRBJ1-6; D remains ambiguous. Germline V gene lookup returns CDR1 KGHSH and CDR2 LQKENI. The CDR3 contains 13 residues. Trimming shortened V by 10 bases and J by 7 bases, and 14 bases separated the two germline ends. The CDR3 nucleotides read TGTGCCACAGGCCAGGCTGTCAATTCACCCCTCCACTTT. Amino acids: CATGQAVNSPLHF.

This chain joins TRBV18 and TRBJ2-1, with TRBD2 identical over 12 bases. The CDR3 runs to 20 residues. The germline gives CDR1 KGHSH, CDR2 LQKENI. V trimming: 4 bases; J trimming: 0 bases; junction bases outside the gene matches: 13. The CDR3, as DNA: TGTGCCAGCTCACTATTTTACCCTAGCGGGAGGGAGTACTCCTACAATGAGCAGTTCTTC. Translating gives CASSLFYPSGREYSYNEQFF. The variable domain in full, with the rest retrieved from reference TRBV18 and TRBJ2-1, is NAGVMQNPRHLVRRRGQEARLRCSPMKGHSHVYWYRQLPEEGLKFMVYLQKENIIDESGMPKERFSAEFPKEGPSILRIQQVVRGDSAAYFCASSLFYPSGREYSYNEQFFGPGTRLTVL.

This rearrangement joins TRBV5-6 to TRBJ1-2, with D uncertain. Germline loops: CDR1 SGHDT, CDR2 YYEEEE. The CDR3 consists of 14 residues. V was clipped by 3 bases and J by 0 bases, with 9 bases between them. CDR3 protein: CASSSFVANYGYTF. CDR3 DNA: TGTGCCAGCAGCTCCTTTGTAGCTAACTATGGCTACACCTTC.

The chain combines TRBV5-6 with TRBJ2-5; 11 bases are shared with TRBD2. The CDR3 covers 14 residues. Unmatched junction bases numbered 6, after V lost 0 bases and J lost 11 bases. Germline V lookup: CDR1 SGHDT, CDR2 YYEEEE. CDR3 loop: CASSLAGTSGKQYF. The CDR3 DNA reads TGTGCCAGCAGCTTGGCCGGGACTAGCGGTAAGCAGTACTTC.

This chain links TRBV19 with TRBJ2-5; 11 bases are a match to TRBD1. Germline V gives CDR1 LNHDA, CDR2 SQIVND (reference sequence). J gave up 2 bases and V 6 bases, and 11 bases lay outside the gene matches. The CDR3 is 17 amino acids. CDR3 in DNA: TGTGCCAGTAGCCCGACCGGGACAGGGGGGTTTCAAGAGACCCAGTACTTC. Amino acids: CASSPTGTGGFQETQYF.

The chain has TRBV28 and TRBJ2-1; the match to TRBD2 covers 12 bases. CDR1 MDHEN and CDR2 SYDVKM come from the germline V gene. The junction had 4 bases not matched to a gene; V was cut back by 6 bases and J by 1 base. CDR3 length: 16 amino acids. The CDR3 DNA sequence: TGTGCCAGCAGACCTACTAGCGGGGGGTCCTACAATGAGCAGTTCTTC. This encodes CASRPTSGGSYNEQFF.

The chain recombines TRBV28 with TRBJ1-2; tentative D call: TRBD1 (5 bases). Germline V lookup: CDR1 MDHEN, CDR2 SYDVKM. Trimming removed 6 bases from V and 4 bases from J, with 21 bases in between. The CDR3 contains 16 residues. The CDR3 region has the DNA TGTGCCAGCAGGCCCGGGTGGGGCAGGATCTCCTATGGCTACACCTTC. Protein product: CASRPGWGRISYGYTF.

This clone was seen more than once but under ten times. The chain links TRBV6-5 to TRBJ1-4, with D maybe TRBD1 (6 bases). The germline V and J ends were trimmed by 4 bases and 0 bases, with 9 bases remaining between them. The CDR3 extends over 15 amino acids. Germline CDR1 is MNHEY and CDR2 is SVGAGI. CDR3 sequence: CASSSDRTTNEKLFF. The CDR3 region has the DNA TGTGCCAGCAGTTCCGACAGGACAACTAATGAAAAACTGTTTTTT.

The chain recombines TRBV4-2 with TRBJ1-3; D gene uncertain. Between the trimmed V and J ends, which lost 5 bases and 4 bases, there was a span of 9 bases. Per germline, CDR1 LGHNA and CDR2 YNFKEQ. This CDR3 is 13 amino acids long. As DNA, the CDR3 is TGTGCCAGCAGCAGGGAGCCCGGAAACACCATATATTTT. This translates into CASSREPGNTIYF.

This clone showed up just once. This chain links TRBV11-2 with TRBJ1-5; D remains ambiguous. V lost 0 bases and J 1 base, leaving 7 bases between the germline ends. CDR1 and CDR2 (germline): SGHAT, FQNNGV. The CDR3 spans 15 residues. DNA of the CDR3: TGTGCCAGCAGCTTAGATGCGGTAAGCAATCAGCCCCAGCATTTT. Amino acids: CASSLDAVSNQPQHF.

The gene calls are TRBV9 and TRBJ2-3, with D uncertain. Trimming stripped 0 bases from V and 2 bases from J, with 10 bases between. Germline V lookup: CDR1 SGDLS, CDR2 YYNGEE. The CDR3 sequence is 15 residues long. The CDR3 DNA sequence: TGTGCCAGCAGCGTAGGGTCCGGGTACACAGATACGCAGTATTTT. This translates into CASSVGSGYTDTQYF.

The chain uses TRBV7-9 and TRBJ2-5, with 10 nucleotides matching TRBD2. J was trimmed by 4 bases and V by 0 bases; bases with no gene match: 5. The CDR3 contains 16 residues. Germline CDR1 reads SEHNR; CDR2 reads FQNEAQ (reference sequence). CDR3: CASSLAQSSGGETQYF. CDR3 in DNA: TGTGCCAGCAGCTTAGCGCAATCTAGCGGGGGAGAGACCCAGTACTTC.

This clone was seen once. The chain links TRBV10-1 to TRBJ2-3, with D possibly being TRBD2 (6 bases). There are 15 residues in the CDR3. Deletions cut 4 bases from V and 3 bases from J, with 14 bases between. CDR1 and CDR2 from the germline V gene are WNHNN and SYGVQD (reference sequence). In DNA, the CDR3 is TGCGCCAGCAGTGTTACGGGAGAAGGTACAGATACGCAGTATTTT. Its translation: CASSVTGEGTDTQYF.

The chain couples TRBV15 to TRBJ1-5, with TRBD1 as a possible D gene (5 bases). CDR1 is LNHNV and CDR2 is YYDKDF in the germline V gene (reference sequence). Trimming cost V 1 base and J 2 bases, with 15 bases left between them. This CDR3 comprises 17 residues. The CDR3 reads CATSRVLGGSGNQPQHF. In DNA, the CDR3 is TGTGCCACCAGCAGAGTATTGGGGGGGTCAGGCAATCAGCCCCAGCATTTT.

This clone was counted once. The V call is TRBV5-6, the J call TRBJ2-3; 9 bases match TRBD1. The germline V gene has CDR1 SGHDT and CDR2 YYEEEE. The ends lost 4 bases at V and 2 bases at J; junction bases unmatched: 8. The CDR3 extends over 16 amino acids. The CDR3 bases are TGTGCCAGCAGCACCGGACAGGGGCGCCACACAGATACGCAGTATTTT. It yields the protein CASSTGQGRHTDTQYF.

This clone came up once. This chain uses TRBV4-2 with TRBJ2-1, with 8 bases identical to TRBD2. The J segment lost 6 bases and the V segment lost 1 base, leaving 14 bases of the junction unmatched. The CDR3 length is 18 residues. Germline CDR1 reads LGHNA; CDR2 reads YNFKEQ. CDR3 in DNA: TGTGCCAGCAGCCAAGGATTGGAGCGGGGGACCTGGAGCAATGAGCAGTTCTTC. This encodes CASSQGLERGTWSNEQFF.

The chain joins TRBV7-9 to TRBJ2-7; the D is unclear. CDR1 and CDR2 from the germline V gene are SEHNR and FQNEAQ (reference sequence). Trimming stripped 5 bases from V and 0 bases from J, with 11 bases between. The CDR3 is 14 amino acids. CDR3 amino acids: CASSTDKSSYEQYF. In DNA, the CDR3 is TGTGCCAGCAGCACAGACAAGAGCTCCTACGAGCAGTACTTC.

J is TRBJ2-7 and V is TRBV5-1, with 12 positions matching TRBD1. The CDR3 totals 15 residues. Germline CDR1 SGHRS, CDR2 YFSETQ. V gave up 1 base and J gave up 7 bases; unmatched junction bases: 6. DNA for the CDR3: TGCGCCAGCAGCTTGCCGGGACAGGGGGCTAGTGAGCAGTACTTC. It yields the protein CASSLPGQGASEQYF.

This clone was observed once. In DNA, the CDR3 is TGTGCCAGCAGCTTAGCACGGGAGCCCTACAATGAGCAGTTCTTC. The encoded protein is CASSLAREPYNEQFF. The chain combines TRBV13 with TRBJ2-1; tentatively, D is TRBD2 (6 bases). Trimming left V 1 base short and J 2 bases short, with 9 bases between. There are 15 residues in the CDR3. Looked up from germline, CDR1 is PRHDT and CDR2 is FYEKMQ (reference sequence).

V usage is TRBV7-6 and J usage is TRBJ2-1; TRBD2 aligns across 9 bases. This CDR3 has 16 amino acids. Unmatched junction bases numbered 10, after V lost 3 bases and J lost 7 bases. Germline CDR1 reads SGHVS; CDR2 reads FNYEAQ. This chain's CDR3 is CASSFGAGGLTNEQFF. In DNA, the CDR3 is TGTGCCAGCAGCTTCGGGGCGGGGGGGCTGACGAATGAGCAGTTCTTC.

The chain links TRBV29-1 to TRBJ2-7; D not resolved. The CDR3 length is 12 residues. Per the germline V gene, CDR1 is SQVTM and CDR2 is ANQGSEA. Between the trimmed V and J ends, which lost 4 bases and 3 bases, there was a span of 10 bases. The CDR3 sequence is CSVGDLNYEQYF. The CDR3 DNA reads TGCAGCGTTGGAGATTTAAACTACGAGCAGTACTTC.

As for this clone: At one boundary the junction diverges from the germline segment, which might be a read error. The chain carries TRBV7-2 and TRBJ1-2, with D possibly being TRBD1 (6 bases). This CDR3 region has 14 residues. In germline, CDR1 is SGHTA, CDR2 FQGNSA. The CDR3 bases are TGTGCCAGCAGATTAGTAAGGGGGACGACTGGCTACACCTTC. Translation gives CASRLVRGTTGYTF.

The chain joins TRBV7-2 to TRBJ2-7; no definite D call. Germline V CDR1 and CDR2: SGHTA, FQGNSA. The CDR3 is made up of 14 amino acids. The V gene lost 1 base and the J gene lost 5 bases, with 12 bases spanning the gap. Here the CDR3 reads CASSLDVNFHEQYF. In DNA, the CDR3 is TGTGCCAGCAGCTTAGATGTTAATTTCCACGAGCAGTACTTC.

V usage is TRBV5-1 and J usage is TRBJ2-3, with 7 bases matching TRBD2. The CDR3 runs to 15 residues. Trimming took 2 bases from V and 3 from J; bases not matched to a gene: 6. Germline CDR1 reads SGHRS; CDR2 reads YFSETQ. CDR3 sequence reads: CASSFLGTTTDTQYF. In DNA form, the CDR3 reads TGCGCCAGCAGCTTCCTCGGGACTACAACAGATACGCAGTATTTT.

The chain carries TRBV5-1 and TRBJ2-7, with TRBD1 matching over 9 bases. V lost 4 bases to trimming and J lost 5 bases; unmatched junction nucleotides: 10. The CDR3 covers 15 residues. Germline V gives CDR1 SGHRS, CDR2 YFSETQ. CDR3 coding DNA: TGCGCCAGCAGCCCTCGGGACAGGGTATTGCACGAGCAGTACTTC. It yields the protein CASSPRDRVLHEQYF.